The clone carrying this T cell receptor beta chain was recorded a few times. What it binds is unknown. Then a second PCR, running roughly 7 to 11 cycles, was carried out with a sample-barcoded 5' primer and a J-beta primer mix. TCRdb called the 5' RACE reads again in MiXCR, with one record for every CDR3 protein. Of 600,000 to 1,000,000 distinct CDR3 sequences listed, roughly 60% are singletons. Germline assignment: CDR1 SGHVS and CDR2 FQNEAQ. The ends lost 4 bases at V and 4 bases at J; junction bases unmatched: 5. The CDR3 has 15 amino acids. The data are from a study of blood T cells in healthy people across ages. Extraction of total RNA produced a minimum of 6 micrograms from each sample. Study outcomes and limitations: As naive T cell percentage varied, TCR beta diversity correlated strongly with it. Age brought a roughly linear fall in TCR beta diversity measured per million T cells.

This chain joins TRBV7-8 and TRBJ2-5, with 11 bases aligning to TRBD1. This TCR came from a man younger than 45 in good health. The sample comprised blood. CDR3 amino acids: CASSSRGTGGETQYF. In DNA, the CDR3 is TGTGCCAGCAGCTCCAGGGGGACAGGGGGAGAGACCCAGTACTTC.